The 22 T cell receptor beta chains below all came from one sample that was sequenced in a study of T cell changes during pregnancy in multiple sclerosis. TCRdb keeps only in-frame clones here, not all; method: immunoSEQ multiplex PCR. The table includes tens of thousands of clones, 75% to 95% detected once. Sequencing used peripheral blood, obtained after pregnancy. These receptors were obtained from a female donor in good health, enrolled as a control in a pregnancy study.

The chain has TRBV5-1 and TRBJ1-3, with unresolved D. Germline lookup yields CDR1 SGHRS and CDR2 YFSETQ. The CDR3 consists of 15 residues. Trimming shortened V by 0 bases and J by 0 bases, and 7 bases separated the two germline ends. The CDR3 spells CASSLASSSGNTIYF. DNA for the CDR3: TGCGCCAGCAGCTTGGCCTCGAGCTCTGGAAACACCATATATTTT.

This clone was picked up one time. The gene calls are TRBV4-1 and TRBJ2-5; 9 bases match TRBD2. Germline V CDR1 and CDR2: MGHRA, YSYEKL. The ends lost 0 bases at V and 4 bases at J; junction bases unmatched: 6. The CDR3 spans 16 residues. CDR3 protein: CASSQDVAGVAETQYF. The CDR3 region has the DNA TGCGCCAGCAGCCAAGATGTAGCGGGGGTAGCAGAGACCCAGTACTTC.

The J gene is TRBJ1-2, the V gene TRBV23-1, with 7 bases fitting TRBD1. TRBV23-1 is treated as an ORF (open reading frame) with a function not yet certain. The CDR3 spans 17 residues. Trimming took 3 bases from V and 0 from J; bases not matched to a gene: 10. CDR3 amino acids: CASSHRGQAWPNYGYTF. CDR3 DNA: TGCGCCAGCAGTCACCGAGGACAGGCCTGGCCTAACTATGGCTACACCTTC.

The CDR3 region is CAWSVRDTQHF. The CDR3 DNA sequence: TGTGCCTGGAGTGTACGAGACACCCAGCATTTT. V gene TRBV30 combines with J gene TRBJ1-5; D remains ambiguous. The CDR3 loop spans 11 amino acids. V was cut by 0 bases and J by 11 bases, with 8 bases left in between. The germline V gene encodes CDR1 GTSNPN and CDR2 SVGIG (reference sequence).

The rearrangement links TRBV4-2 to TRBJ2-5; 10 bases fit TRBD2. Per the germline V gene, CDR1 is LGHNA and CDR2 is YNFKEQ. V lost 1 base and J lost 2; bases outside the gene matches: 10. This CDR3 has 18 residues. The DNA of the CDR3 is TGTGCCAGCAGCCAAGGGCCAGCGGGGGGGATGCAGCAAGAGACCCAGTACTTC. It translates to CASSQGPAGGMQQETQYF.

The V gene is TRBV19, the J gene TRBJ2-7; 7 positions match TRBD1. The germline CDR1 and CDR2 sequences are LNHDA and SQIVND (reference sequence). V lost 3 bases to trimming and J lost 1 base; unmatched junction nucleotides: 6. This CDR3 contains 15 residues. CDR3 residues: CASSIVAGGSYEQYF. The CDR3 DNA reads TGTGCCAGTAGTATTGTTGCAGGGGGATCCTACGAGCAGTACTTC.

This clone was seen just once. CDR3 DNA sequence: TGTGCCAGTGAGCGAAAACGCAAGACAGGAGGAAACACCATATATTTT. Its protein is CASERKRKTGGNTIYF. The chain combines TRBV7-9 with TRBJ1-3, with D tentatively TRBD1 (6 bases). Germline values: CDR1 SEHNR, CDR2 FQNEAQ (reference sequence). The length of the CDR3 is 16 residues. Trimming stripped 9 bases from V and 4 bases from J, with 22 bases between.

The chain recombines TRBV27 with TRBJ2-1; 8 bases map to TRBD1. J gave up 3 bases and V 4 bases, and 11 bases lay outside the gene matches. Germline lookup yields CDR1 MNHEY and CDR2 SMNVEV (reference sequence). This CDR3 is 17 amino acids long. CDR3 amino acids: CASSYFFTGQVYNEQFF. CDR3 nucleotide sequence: TGTGCCAGCAGTTACTTTTTCACGGGACAGGTCTACAATGAGCAGTTCTTC.

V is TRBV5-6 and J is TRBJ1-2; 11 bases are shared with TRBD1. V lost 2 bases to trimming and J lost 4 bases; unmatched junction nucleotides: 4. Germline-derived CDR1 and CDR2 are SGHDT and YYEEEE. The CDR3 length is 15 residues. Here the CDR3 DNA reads TGTGCCAGCAGCTTTGGGGACAGGGGGAGCTATGGCTACACCTTC. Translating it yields CASSFGDRGSYGYTF. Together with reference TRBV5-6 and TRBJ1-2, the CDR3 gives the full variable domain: DAGVTQSPTHLIKTRGQQVTLRCSPKSGHDTVSWYQQALGQGPQFIFQYYEEEERQRGNFPDRFSGHQFPNYSSELNVNALLLGDSALYLCASSFGDRGSYGYTFGSGTRLTVV.

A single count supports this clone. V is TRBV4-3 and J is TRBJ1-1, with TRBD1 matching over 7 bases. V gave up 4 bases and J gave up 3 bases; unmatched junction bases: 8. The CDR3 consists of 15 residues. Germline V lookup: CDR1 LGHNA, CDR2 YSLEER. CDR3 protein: CASSRHEGGYTEAFF. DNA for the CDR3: TGCGCCAGCAGCCGACATGAAGGGGGCTACACTGAAGCTTTCTTT.

CDR3 nucleotides: TGTGCCAGCAGCCAAGACGTCGCCGTCGAAATGCCCTATAATCGCGAAGCTTTCTTT. Its protein product is CASSQDVAVEMPYNREAFF. The V call is TRBV4-2, the J call TRBJ1-1; no firm D call. Per germline, CDR1 LGHNA and CDR2 YNFKEQ. The CDR3 has 19 residues. V was cut by 0 bases and J by 8 bases, with 28 bases left in between.

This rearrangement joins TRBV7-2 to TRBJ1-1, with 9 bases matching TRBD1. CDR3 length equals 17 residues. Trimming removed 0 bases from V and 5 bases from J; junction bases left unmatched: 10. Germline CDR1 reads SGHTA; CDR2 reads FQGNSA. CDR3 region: CASSLAGQGGDWTEAFF. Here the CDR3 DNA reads TGTGCCAGCAGCTTAGCGGGACAGGGCGGTGATTGGACTGAAGCTTTCTTT.

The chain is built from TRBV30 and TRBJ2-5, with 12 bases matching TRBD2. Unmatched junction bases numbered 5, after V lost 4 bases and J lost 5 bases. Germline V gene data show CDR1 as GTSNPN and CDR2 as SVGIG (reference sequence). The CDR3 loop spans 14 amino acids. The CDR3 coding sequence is TGTGCCTGGACCCTACTAGCGGGGGGCGAGACCCAGTACTTC. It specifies CAWTLLAGGETQYF.

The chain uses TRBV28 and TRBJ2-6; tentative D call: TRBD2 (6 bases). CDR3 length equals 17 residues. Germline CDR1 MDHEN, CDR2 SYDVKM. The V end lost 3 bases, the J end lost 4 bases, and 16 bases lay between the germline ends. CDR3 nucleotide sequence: TGTGCCAGCAGTTTTTCGGGGGTCGGGGAGGGGGCCAACGTCCTGACTTTC. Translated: CASSFSGVGEGANVLTF.

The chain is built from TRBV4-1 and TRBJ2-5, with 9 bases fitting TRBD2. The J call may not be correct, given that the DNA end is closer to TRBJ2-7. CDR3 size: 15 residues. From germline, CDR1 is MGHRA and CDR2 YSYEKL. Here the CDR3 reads CASSQAASGVYEQYF. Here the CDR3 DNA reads TGCGCCAGCAGCCAAGCGGCTAGCGGGGTCTACGAGCAGTACTTC.

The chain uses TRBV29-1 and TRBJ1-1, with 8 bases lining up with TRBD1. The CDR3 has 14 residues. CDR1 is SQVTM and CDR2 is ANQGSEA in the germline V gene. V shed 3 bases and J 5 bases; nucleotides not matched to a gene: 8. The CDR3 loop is CSVEGRGRGTEAFF. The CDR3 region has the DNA TGCAGCGTTGAGGGCAGGGGGCGCGGAACTGAAGCTTTCTTT.

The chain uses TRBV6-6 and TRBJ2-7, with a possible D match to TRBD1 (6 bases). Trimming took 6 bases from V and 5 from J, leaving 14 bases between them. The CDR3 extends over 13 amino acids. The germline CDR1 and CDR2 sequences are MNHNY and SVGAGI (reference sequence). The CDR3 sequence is CASSHPQGDEQYF. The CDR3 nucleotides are TGTGCCAGCAGCCACCCACAGGGAGACGAGCAGTACTTC.

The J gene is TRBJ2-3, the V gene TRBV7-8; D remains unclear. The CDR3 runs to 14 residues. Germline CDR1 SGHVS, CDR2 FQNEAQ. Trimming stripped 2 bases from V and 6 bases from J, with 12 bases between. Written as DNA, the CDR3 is TGTGCCAGCAGCTTAAATTTGGAGCTCGATACGCAGTATTTT. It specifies CASSLNLELDTQYF.

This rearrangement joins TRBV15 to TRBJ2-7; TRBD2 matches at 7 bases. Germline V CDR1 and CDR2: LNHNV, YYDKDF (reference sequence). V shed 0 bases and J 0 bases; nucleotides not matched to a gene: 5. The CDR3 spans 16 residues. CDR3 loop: CATSRDRGGSSYEQYF. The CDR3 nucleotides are TGTGCCACCAGCAGAGATCGCGGGGGTAGCTCCTACGAGCAGTACTTC. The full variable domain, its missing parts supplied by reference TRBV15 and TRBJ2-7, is DAMVIQNPRYQVTQFGKPVTLSCSQTLNHNVMYWYQQKSSQAPKLLFHYYDKDFNNEADTPDNFQSRRPNTSFCFLDIRSPGLGDTAMYLCATSRDRGGSSYEQYFGPGTRLTVT.

In nucleotides, the CDR3 is TGTGCCAGCAGCGACCTAGCAACCGATACGCAGTATTTT. Translated, it gives CASSDLATDTQYF. V and J are TRBV7-6 and TRBJ2-3, with D maybe TRBD2 (5 bases). Germline V lookup: CDR1 SGHVS, CDR2 FNYEAQ. The CDR3 is made up of 13 amino acids. V was pared by 5 bases and J by 6 bases, with 12 bases between.

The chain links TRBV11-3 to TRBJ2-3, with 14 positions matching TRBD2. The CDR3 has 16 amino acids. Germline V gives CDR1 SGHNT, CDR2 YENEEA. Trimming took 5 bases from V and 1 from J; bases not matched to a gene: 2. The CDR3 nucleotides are TGTGCCAGCAGCCCGGGACTAGCGGGGGGCACAGATACGCAGTATTTT. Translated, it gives CASSPGLAGGTDTQYF.

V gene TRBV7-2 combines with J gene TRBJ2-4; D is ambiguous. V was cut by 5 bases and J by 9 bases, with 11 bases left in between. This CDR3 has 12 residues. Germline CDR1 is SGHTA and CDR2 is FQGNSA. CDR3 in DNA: TGTGCCAGCAGCCCGGGTAATGGCATTCAGTACTTC. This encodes CASSPGNGIQYF.